This T cell receptor (beta chain) was documented in a study of shared clonotypes between healthy human individuals. Study-level information: CD4 naive and memory got three plates each, CD8 naive two, CD8 memory one.

V lost 6 bases, J lost 2 bases, and 4 bases stayed unmatched. CDR1 is SGHRS and CDR2 is YFSETQ in the germline V gene. The CDR3 extends over 13 amino acids. The material for each subset, its genomic DNA, was split evenly across several immunoSEQ plates. Each replicate PCR on the sorted subsets used 200 to 250 ng DNA (roughly 30,000 T cell genomes). Produced via immunoSEQ multiplex PCR; TCRdb's table is partial and in-frame only. The table shows some 660,000 clones, with around 78% occurring only once. The authors divided CD4+ cells into CD45RA+ naive and CD45RA-negative memory subsets. The receptor was isolated from a woman in her twenties or thirties in good health. V gene TRBV5-1 combines with J gene TRBJ1-2; TRBD1 matches at 7 bases. Sequences were obtained from memory CD4+ T cells sorted from blood. The subset: CD45RA-negative fraction. The CDR3 DNA follows: TGCGCCAGCACCTCAGGGGGAAACTATGGCTACACCTTC. It codes for CASTSGGNYGYTF. Full variable domain (outside the CDR3, taken from reference TRBV5-1 and TRBJ1-2): KAGVTQTPRYLIKTRGQQVTLSCSPISGHRSVSWYQQTPGQGLQFLFEYFSETQRNKGNFPGRFSGRQFSNSRSEMNVSTLELGDSALYLCASTSGGNYGYTFGSGTRLTVV.